These 13 T cell receptor beta chains share one sample of origin, sequenced in a study of CXCR3-negative and CXCR3-positive naive CD8 T cells. Their antigens are not known. General study findings and limits: TRB CDR3s of CXCR3-positive naive cells were more hydrophobic than those of CXCR3-negative naive cells.

UMI labels and 5' RACE were used to prepare the TRB cDNA libraries. TCRdb re-called the 5' RACE reads, yielding one record per CDR3 amino acid sequence without DNA. This sample's clone table lists 150,000 or so distinct CDR3 sequences. The sequencing sample was made of naive CXCR3+ CD8+ T cells from blood. As for subset: CD45RO-CCR7+CD27+CD95- naive CD8+ T cells expressing CXCR3 (TNR3+). The source of these receptors is a human donor in good health. Some clones in this sample may be carry-over from other donors' samples.

CDR3 amino acids: CASSVGDATNEKLFF. The chain carries TRBV9 and TRBJ1-4; as DNA is missing, the TRBD1 call by TCRdb cannot be tested. The germline V gene has CDR1 SGDLS and CDR2 YYNGEE. The CDR3 is 15 amino acids.

J is TRBJ1-4 and V is TRBV28; the TCRdb call, TRBD1, lacks DNA for checking. Germline V gene data show CDR1 as MDHEN and CDR2 as SYDVKM. The CDR3 covers 18 residues. CDR3 protein: CASSLTVEPTLANEKLFF.

The chain couples TRBV11-2 to TRBJ2-7. Germline lookup yields CDR1 SGHAT and CDR2 FQNNGV. The length of the CDR3 is 12 residues. This CDR3 reads CASSLDTYEQYF.

The chain joins TRBV20-1 to TRBJ2-1; as DNA is missing, the TRBD2 call by TCRdb cannot be tested. This CDR3 is built from 15 residues. CDR1 and CDR2 from the germline V gene are DFQATT and SNEGSKA (reference sequence). CDR3 region: CSASRDSSQANEQFF.

This chain links TRBV4-2 with TRBJ2-7. The germline V gene has CDR1 LGHNA and CDR2 YNFKEQ. The CDR3 contains 11 residues. This chain's CDR3 is CASSQDHEQYF.

This chain joins TRBV4-1 and TRBJ1-1; absent DNA, TCRdb's TRBD1 call cannot be checked. Germline CDR1 and CDR2: MGHRA and YSYEKL. CDR3 length: 15 amino acids. The CDR3: CASSPRDRTHTEAFF.

V gene TRBV20-1 combines with J gene TRBJ1-2. Germline V gives CDR1 DFQATT, CDR2 SNEGSKA (reference sequence). CDR3 length: 12 amino acids. The CDR3 region is CSAWDSTGGYTF.

J is TRBJ1-4 and V is TRBV5-1; the TCRdb call, TRBD1, lacks DNA for checking. There are 16 residues in the CDR3. The germline V gene encodes CDR1 SGHRS and CDR2 YFSETQ. CDR3 region: CASSLADWGAGEKLFF.

The V call is TRBV2, the J call TRBJ1-5; absent DNA, TCRdb's TRBD1 call cannot be checked. This CDR3 has 14 residues. The V gene's germline CDR1 is SNHLY and CDR2 FYNNEI. The CDR3 loop reads CASSETGSNQPQHF.

The chain combines TRBV28 with TRBJ2-7. The CDR3 contains 12 residues. Germline V CDR1 and CDR2: MDHEN, SYDVKM. The CDR3 loop reads CASSFRQYEQYF.

The rearrangement links TRBV4-1 to TRBJ2-7; TCRdb's D gene call, TRBD1, goes unchecked for lack of DNA. CDR3 length equals 13 residues. Germline loops: CDR1 MGHRA, CDR2 YSYEKL. CDR3 residues: CASSQVGGYEQYF.

The V gene is TRBV7-9, the J gene TRBJ2-7; the D call from TCRdb, TRBD1, cannot be confirmed without DNA. The CDR3 is 14 residues long. Germline V gives CDR1 SEHNR, CDR2 FQNEAQ (reference sequence). This chain's CDR3 is CASSNIGAAYEQYF. The entire variable domain, with the rest obtained from reference TRBV7-9 and TRBJ2-7, is as follows: DTGVSQNPRHKITKRGQNVTFRCDPISEHNRLYWYRQTLGQGPEFLTYFQNEAQLEKSRLLSDRFSAERPKGSFSTLEIQRTEQGDSAMYLCASSNIGAAYEQYFGPGTRLTVT.

The gene calls are TRBV7-3 and TRBJ2-7; TCRdb selects TRBD1, and the lack of DNA leaves this call unchecked. The CDR3 runs 14 residues. The germline CDR1 and CDR2 sequences are SGHTA and FQGTGA. The CDR3 protein is CASRPEAGFYEQYF.